One and the same sample provided the 9 T cell receptor beta chains below, sequenced in a study of T-cell reconstitution after alpha-beta-depleted transplantation in children. Preparation of the TCRbeta library was carried out with unique molecular identifiers. TCRdb passed the PCR reads through MiXCR, listing each CDR3 protein once. The sample holds 240,000 or so distinct CDR3 sequences, 6.5% to 9% seen once. Sequencing used PBMCs, mostly from graft donor cells, obtained 180 days after TCRalphabeta/CD19-depleted stem cell transplant. These receptors were collected from a male patient younger than 18 who had a stem cell transplant for acute lymphoblastic leukemia, so the T cells may come from the graft donor.

This clonotype was detected many times. The chain is built from TRBV6-5 and TRBJ1-5; D is unclear. The CDR3 consists of 17 residues. Germline loops: CDR1 MNHEY, CDR2 SVGAGI. Trimming stripped 3 bases from V and 1 base from J, with 16 bases between. The CDR3 is CASSYPGPPRSNQPQHF. The CDR3 DNA sequence: TGTGCCAGCAGTTATCCGGGTCCGCCGAGGAGCAATCAGCCCCAGCATTTT.

This clonotype was seen ten or more times. This rearrangement joins TRBV18 to TRBJ1-1; D unresolved. CDR3 length: 15 amino acids. The germline CDR1 and CDR2 sequences are KGHSH and LQKENI. V was trimmed by 4 bases and J by 4 bases, leaving 16 bases between them. CDR3 in amino acids: CASSQSGQRVTEAFF. CDR3 nucleotide sequence: TGTGCCAGCTCACAGAGCGGCCAAAGGGTCACTGAAGCTTTCTTT.

This clonotype was seen ten or more times. The chain combines TRBV20-1 with TRBJ2-3; possible D gene TRBD2, 6 bases. Germline values: CDR1 DFQATT, CDR2 SNEGSKA (reference sequence). V was pared by 6 bases and J by 2 bases, with 18 bases between. The CDR3 loop spans 15 amino acids. This chain's CDR3 is CSARLRGPTTDTQYF. CDR3 nucleotides: TGCAGTGCCAGACTGCGGGGCCCCACCACAGATACGCAGTATTTT.

The sample holds many counts of this clonotype. This chain uses TRBV18 with TRBJ2-3; D is undetermined. Germline lookup yields CDR1 KGHSH and CDR2 LQKENI. Trimming removed 8 bases from V and 6 bases from J, with 12 bases in between. This CDR3 is 12 amino acids long. CDR3 amino acids: CASSPLGDTQYF. In nucleotides, the CDR3 is TGTGCCAGCAGTCCGCTGGGGGATACGCAGTATTTT.

This clonotype was counted a few times. The gene calls are TRBV23-1 and TRBJ2-2; D is ambiguous. TRBV23-1 has ORF status, its function being uncertain. The CDR3 sequence is 13 residues long. Trimming shortened V by 6 bases and J by 2 bases, and 7 bases separated the two germline ends. The CDR3 is CASSDRNTGELFF. The CDR3 nucleotides read TGCGCCAGCAGCGACCGTAACACCGGGGAGCTGTTTTTT.

Ten or more counts support this clonotype. The rearrangement uses TRBV15 and TRBJ2-1; 14 bases are a match to TRBD2. Germline CDR1 and CDR2: LNHNV and YYDKDF (reference sequence). The length of the CDR3 is 16 residues. Trimming took 3 bases from V and 10 from J; bases not matched to a gene: 8. The CDR3 is CATSSLTSGRAGEQFF. DNA for the CDR3: TGTGCCACCAGCAGCTTGACTAGCGGGAGGGCCGGGGAGCAGTTCTTC.

This clonotype has ten or more counts. This rearrangement joins TRBV12-3 or TRBV12-4 to TRBJ2-7; D is ambiguous. V was cut by 5 bases and J by 2 bases, with 16 bases left in between. There are 15 residues in the CDR3. The CDR3 nucleotides read TGTGCCAGCAGTCCGAATTCTAGGGCTGCCTACGAGCAGTACTTC. Amino acids: CASSPNSRAAYEQYF.

The chain is built from TRBV7-6 and TRBJ2-2; unclear D gene. CDR3 length equals 12 residues. V dropped 5 bases and J dropped 7 bases, with 8 bases sitting between them. The germline V gene has CDR1 SGHVS and CDR2 FNYEAQ. CDR3 bases: TGTGCCAGCAGCCAGAAGCTCGGGGAGCTGTTTTTT. Its protein product is CASSQKLGELFF.

In this sample, this clonotype turned up a few times. The V gene is TRBV27, the J gene TRBJ2-5, with a tentative D call TRBD1 (5 bases). The CDR3 contains 15 residues. The V gene's germline CDR1 is MNHEY and CDR2 SMNVEV (reference sequence). The V and J ends lost 4 bases and 5 bases respectively, with 17 bases between them. The CDR3 coding sequence is TGTGCCAGCAGTTCCCAGGGTCCCCGGTGGGAGACCCAGTACTTC. Translation: CASSSQGPRWETQYF.